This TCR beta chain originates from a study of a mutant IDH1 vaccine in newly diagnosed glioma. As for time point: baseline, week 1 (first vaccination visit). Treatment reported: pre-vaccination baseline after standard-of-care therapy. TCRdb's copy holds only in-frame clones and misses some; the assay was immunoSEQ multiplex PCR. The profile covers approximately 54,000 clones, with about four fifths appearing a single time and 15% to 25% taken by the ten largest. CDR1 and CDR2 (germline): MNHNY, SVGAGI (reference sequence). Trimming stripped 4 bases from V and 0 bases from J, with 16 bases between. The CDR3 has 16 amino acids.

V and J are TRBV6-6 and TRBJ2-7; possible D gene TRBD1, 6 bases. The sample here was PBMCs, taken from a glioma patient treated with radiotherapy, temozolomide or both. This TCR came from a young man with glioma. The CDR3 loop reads CASSLTGRLNSYEQYF. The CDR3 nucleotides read TGTGCCAGCAGTTTAACAGGGCGGCTTAACTCCTACGAGCAGTACTTC.